This paragraph reports one TCR beta chain. The junction differs from germline at one of its ends, possibly a read error. TCRdb re-called the PCR reads via MiXCR. The data show roughly 15,000 clones, 20% to 30% seen once. Germline V gene data show CDR1 as DFQATT and CDR2 as SNEGSKA (reference sequence). The CDR3 loop spans 14 amino acids. The sample is drawn from a study of metastatic and nonmetastatic thyroid tumors. Patients underwent thyroid surgery, and none had received any treatment before it. Sequencing was carried out using tumor tissue. The TCR sequence derives from a female donor with papillary thyroid cancer or a benign thyroid nodule (not recorded which). Some clones in this sample may be carry-over from other donors' samples. V usage is TRBV20-1 and J usage is TRBJ1-1, with D unclear. CDR3 in amino acids: CSAPSTRMNTKALF. CDR3 sequence (DNA): TGCAGTGCCCCTAGTACACGCATGAACACTAAAGCTTTATTT.